This T cell receptor beta chain was identified during a study of shared clonotypes between healthy human individuals. On the study more broadly: A couple of female and three male donors aged 18 to 49 were enrolled. Each donor's CD8 memory used one plate, CD8 naive two, each CD4 subset three.

Of note for this clone: Its cognate antigen is unknown. This CDR3 is also generated by other DNA sequences in the sample.

Study outcomes and limitations: At large depth, rarefaction still showed sorted-subset sequencing to be incomplete.

The protocol was immunoSEQ multiplex PCR, while the TCRdb copy is restricted to in-frame clones and leaves out a portion. The repertoire holds fewer than 1 million clones, with 90% to 97% as singletons. Per the germline V gene, CDR1 is SQVTM and CDR2 is ANQGSEA. V was trimmed by 3 bases and J by 5 bases, leaving 7 bases between them. The CDR3 runs 11 residues. The naive CD8 fraction comprised CD45RO-negative cells positively selected for CCR7 and excluded terminally differentiated effector memory CD45RA+ cells. The sequence came from a man between 25 and 39 years old in good health. The rearrangement links TRBV29-1 to TRBJ1-2; D gene unclear. Specimen: naive CD8+ T cells sorted from blood. As DNA, the CDR3 is TGCAGCGTTGAGGCACGGTATGGCTACACCTTC. It specifies CSVEARYGYTF.